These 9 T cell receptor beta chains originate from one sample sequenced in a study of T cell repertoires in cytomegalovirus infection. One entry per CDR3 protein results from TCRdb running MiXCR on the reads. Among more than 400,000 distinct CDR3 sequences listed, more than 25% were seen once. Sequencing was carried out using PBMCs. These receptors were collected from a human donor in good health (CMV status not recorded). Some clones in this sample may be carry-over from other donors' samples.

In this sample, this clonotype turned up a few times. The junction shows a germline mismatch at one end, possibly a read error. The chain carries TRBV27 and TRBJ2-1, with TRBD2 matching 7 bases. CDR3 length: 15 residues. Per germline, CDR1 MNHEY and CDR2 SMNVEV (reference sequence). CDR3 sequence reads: CASSLSASGYNEQFF. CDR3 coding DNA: TGTGCCAGCAGTTTATCGGCTAGCGGATACAATGAGCAGTTTTTC.

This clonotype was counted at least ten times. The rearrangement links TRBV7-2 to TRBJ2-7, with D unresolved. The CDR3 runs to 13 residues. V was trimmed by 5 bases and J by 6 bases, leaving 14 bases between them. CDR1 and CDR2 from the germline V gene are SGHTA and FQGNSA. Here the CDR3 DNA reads TGTGCCAGCAGCCCCCCTTCATCTCGCGAGCAGTACGTC. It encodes CASSPPSSREQYV.

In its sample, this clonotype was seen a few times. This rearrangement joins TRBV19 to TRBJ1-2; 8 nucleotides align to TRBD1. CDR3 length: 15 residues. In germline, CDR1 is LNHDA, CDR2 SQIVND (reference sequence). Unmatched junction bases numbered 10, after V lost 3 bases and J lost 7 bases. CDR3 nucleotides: TGTGCCAGTAGTATCCGGTCAGGGGGCAGAGGTGGCTACACCTTC. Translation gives CASSIRSGGRGGYTF.

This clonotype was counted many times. CDR3 sequence: CASSLVGWRNTDTQYF. CDR3 nucleotides: TGTGCCAGCAGCTTAGTTGGGTGGCGAAACACAGATACGCAGTATTTT. V gene TRBV7-6 combines with J gene TRBJ2-3; D is unresolved. The CDR3 spans 16 residues. With 1 base removed from V and 2 bases from J, the gap between germline ends came to 13 bases. Germline loops: CDR1 SGHVS, CDR2 FNYEAQ.

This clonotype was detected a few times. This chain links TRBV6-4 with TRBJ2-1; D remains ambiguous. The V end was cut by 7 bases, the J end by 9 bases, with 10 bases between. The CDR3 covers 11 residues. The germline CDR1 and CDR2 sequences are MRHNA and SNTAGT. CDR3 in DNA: TGTGCCAGCATCTCGCGTCGTGAGCAGTTCTTC. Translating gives CASISRREQFF.

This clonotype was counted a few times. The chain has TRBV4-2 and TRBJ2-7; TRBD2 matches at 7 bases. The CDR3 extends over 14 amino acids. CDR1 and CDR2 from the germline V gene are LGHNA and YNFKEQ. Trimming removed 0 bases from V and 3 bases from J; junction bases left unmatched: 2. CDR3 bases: TGTGCCAGCAGCCAAGATACTAGCGTCTACGAGCAGTACTTC. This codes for CASSQDTSVYEQYF.

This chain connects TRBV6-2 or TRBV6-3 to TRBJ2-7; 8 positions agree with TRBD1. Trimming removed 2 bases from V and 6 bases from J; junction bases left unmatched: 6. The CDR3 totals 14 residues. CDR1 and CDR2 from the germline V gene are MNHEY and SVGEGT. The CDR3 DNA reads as TGTGCCAGCAGTTACCGTTCCAGGGGGCTCGAGCAGTACGTC. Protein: CASSYRSRGLEQYV.

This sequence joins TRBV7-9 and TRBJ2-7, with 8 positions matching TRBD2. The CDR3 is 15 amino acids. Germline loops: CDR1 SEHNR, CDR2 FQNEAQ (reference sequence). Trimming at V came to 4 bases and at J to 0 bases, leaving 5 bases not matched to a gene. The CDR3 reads CASSSGGSFSYEQYF. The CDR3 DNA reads TGTGCCAGCAGCTCGGGAGGGAGTTTCTCCTACGAGCAGTACTTC.

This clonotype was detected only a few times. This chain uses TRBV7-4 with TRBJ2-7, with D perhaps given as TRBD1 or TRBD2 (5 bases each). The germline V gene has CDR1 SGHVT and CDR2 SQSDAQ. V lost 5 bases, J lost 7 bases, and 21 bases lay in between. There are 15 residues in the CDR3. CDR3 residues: CASSGTGDATGEQYF. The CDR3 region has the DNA TGTGCCAGCAGCGGCACCGGGGACGCCACGGGGGAGCAGTACTTC.